This T cell receptor beta chain stems from a study of neurological immune-mediated disorders. TCRdb redid the calling of the 5' RACE reads with MiXCR, one entry per CDR3 protein. The sample has over 70,000 distinct CDR3 sequences, roughly a tenth seen once. Germline CDR1 MNHEY, CDR2 SVGEGT. The V end was cut by 3 bases, the J end by 4 bases, with 6 bases between. The CDR3 is 12 amino acids. The sample holds many counts of this clonotype. Indicated time point: longitudinal time-point 1 (baseline). PBMCs numbering 2 million and stored at -80 C yielded the unsorted libraries. The sequencing sample was made of PBMCs. The V gene is TRBV6-2 or TRBV6-3, the J gene TRBJ1-1; D not resolved. The TCR originated in a man between 25 and 39 years old in good health. The CDR3 DNA reads as TGTGCCAGCAGTTATTCGATCACTGAAGCTTTCTTT. Translation: CASSYSITEAFF.